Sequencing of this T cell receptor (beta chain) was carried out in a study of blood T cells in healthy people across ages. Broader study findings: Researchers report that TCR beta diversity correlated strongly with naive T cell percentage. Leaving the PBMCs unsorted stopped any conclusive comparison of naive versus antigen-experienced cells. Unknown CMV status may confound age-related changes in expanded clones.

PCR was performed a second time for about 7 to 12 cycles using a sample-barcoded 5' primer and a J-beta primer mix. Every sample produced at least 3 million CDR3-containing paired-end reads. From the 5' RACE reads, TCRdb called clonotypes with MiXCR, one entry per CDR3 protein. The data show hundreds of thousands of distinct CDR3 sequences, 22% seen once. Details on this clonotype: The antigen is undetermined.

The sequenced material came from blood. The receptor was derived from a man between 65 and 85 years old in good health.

The CDR3 sequence: CASSLASSQETQYF. DNA for the CDR3: TGCGCCAGCAGCTTGGCCTCCAGCCAAGAGACCCAGTACTTC. The chain links TRBV5-1 to TRBJ2-5; D is uncertain. The V gene's germline CDR1 is SGHRS and CDR2 YFSETQ. This CDR3 has 14 residues. Trimming shortened V by 0 bases and J by 1 base, and 7 bases separated the two germline ends. The full variable domain, its missing parts supplied by reference TRBV5-1 and TRBJ2-5, is KAGVTQTPRYLIKTRGQQVTLSCSPISGHRSVSWYQQTPGQGLQFLFEYFSETQRNKGNFPGRFSGRQFSNSRSEMNVSTLELGDSALYLCASSLASSQETQYFGPGTRLLVL.